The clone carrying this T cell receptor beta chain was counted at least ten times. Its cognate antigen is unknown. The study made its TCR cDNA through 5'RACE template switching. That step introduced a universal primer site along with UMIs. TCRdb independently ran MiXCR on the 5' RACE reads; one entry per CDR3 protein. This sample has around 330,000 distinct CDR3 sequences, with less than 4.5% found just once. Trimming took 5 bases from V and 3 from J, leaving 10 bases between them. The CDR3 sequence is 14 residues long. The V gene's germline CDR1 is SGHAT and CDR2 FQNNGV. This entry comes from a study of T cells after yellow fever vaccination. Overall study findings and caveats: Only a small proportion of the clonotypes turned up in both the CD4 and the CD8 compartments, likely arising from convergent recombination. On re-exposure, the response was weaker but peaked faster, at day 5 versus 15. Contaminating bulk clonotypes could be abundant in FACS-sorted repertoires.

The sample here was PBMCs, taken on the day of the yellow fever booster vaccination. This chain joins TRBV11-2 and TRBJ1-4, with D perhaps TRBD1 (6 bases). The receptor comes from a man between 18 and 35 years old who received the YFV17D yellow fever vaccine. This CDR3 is CASSLGQPNEKLFF. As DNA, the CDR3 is TGTGCCAGCAGCCTAGGACAGCCTAATGAAAAACTGTTTTTT.